Reported below is one T cell receptor beta chain. The sample originates from a study of blood T cell repertoires in COVID-19. Study summary: Acute-phase and convalescent COVID-19 samples originated in the United States, Italy and Spain.

The V gene lost 0 bases and the J gene lost 8 bases, with 13 bases spanning the gap. Germline V gene sequence: CDR1 LGHNA, CDR2 YNFKEQ. The CDR3 is 14 amino acids. Under the authors' procedure: The assay estimated nucleated cells by amplifying reference gene primers. The repertoire was sequenced with immunoSEQ multiplex PCR; TCRdb's copy has only in-frame clones and lacks some. The V and J calls and clone size are taken from that table; D and trimming were inferred from the DNA. Of 250,000 to 350,000 clones listed, more than 75% are singletons. The sample was peripheral blood. This chain uses TRBV4-2 with TRBJ1-2; no clear D. The clonotype originates from a woman in her forties or fifties with active or convalescent COVID-19. CDR3 in DNA: TGTGCCAGCAGCCAAGATGTCACAGCCTACGGCTACACCTTC. Its translation: CASSQDVTAYGYTF.